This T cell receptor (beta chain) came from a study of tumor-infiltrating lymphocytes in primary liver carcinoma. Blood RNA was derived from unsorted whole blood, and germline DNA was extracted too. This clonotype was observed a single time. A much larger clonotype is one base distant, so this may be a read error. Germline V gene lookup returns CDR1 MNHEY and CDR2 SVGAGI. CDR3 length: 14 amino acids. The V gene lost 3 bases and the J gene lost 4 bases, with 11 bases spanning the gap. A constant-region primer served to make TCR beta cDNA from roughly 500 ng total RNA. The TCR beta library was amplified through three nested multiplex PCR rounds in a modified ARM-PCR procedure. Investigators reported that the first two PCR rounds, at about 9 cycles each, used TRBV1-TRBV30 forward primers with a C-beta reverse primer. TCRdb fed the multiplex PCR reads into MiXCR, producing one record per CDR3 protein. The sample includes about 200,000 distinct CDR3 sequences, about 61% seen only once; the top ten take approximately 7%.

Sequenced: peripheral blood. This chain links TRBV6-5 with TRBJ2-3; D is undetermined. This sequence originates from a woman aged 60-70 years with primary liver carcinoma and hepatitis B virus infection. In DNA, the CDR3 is TGTGCCAGCAGTTATGAGGATGCGCCAGATACGCAGTATTTT. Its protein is CASSYEDAPDTQYF.